This is a list of T cell receptor beta chains from one sample in a study of blood T cell repertoires in COVID-19. Using immunoSEQ multiplex PCR, the repertoire was profiled, and TCRdb retains in-frame clones only, with some absent. The sample includes about 180,000 clones, 80% to 90% seen only once; the top ten take over 7.5%. Sequencing was carried out using peripheral blood. The receptor set was obtained from a man aged 50 or older with active or convalescent COVID-19. CDR3s include the opening cysteine and the closing phenylalanine or tryptophan. D genes are given only for firm matches. Only part of the rows carry a size: once, few, many, or a class if the clone is expanded.

J gene: TRBJ1-4
clone size: .
V gene: TRBV28
D gene: .
CDR3 DNA: TGTGCCAGCAGCTGGACAGATGCAACTAATGAAAAACTGTTTTTT
CDR3 protein: CASSWTDATNEKLFF

J gene: TRBJ2-1
clone size: .
V gene: TRBV11-3
D gene: .
CDR3 DNA: TGTGCCAGCAGCCCAGAGCCCGCAGGGCACAATGAGCAGTTCTTC
CDR3 protein: CASSPEPAGHNEQFF

J gene: TRBJ2-6
clone size: .
V gene: TRBV10-3
D gene: TRBD1
CDR3 DNA: TGTGCCATCAAAGGCGGTTCCGGGACAGGGATTTCCGCCTCTGGGGCCAACGTCCTGACTTTC
CDR3 protein: CAIKGGSGTGISASGANVLTF

J gene: TRBJ2-3
clone size: .
V gene: TRBV25-1
D gene: TRBD1
CDR3 DNA: TGTGCCAGCAGTGCAGGGACAGGGGGAACAGATACGCAGTATTTT
CDR3 protein: CASSAGTGGTDTQYF

J gene: TRBJ2-5
clone size: .
V gene: TRBV5-5
D gene: .
CDR3 DNA: TGTGCCAGCAGCTTGGGGGGAGGGGGAGCCTCGCCAGAGACCCAGTACTTC
CDR3 protein: CASSLGGGGASPETQYF

J gene: TRBJ2-2
clone size: .
V gene: TRBV6-5
D gene: TRBD1
CDR3 DNA: TGTGCCAGCAGCCGACAGGGGGTGGCCGGGGAGCTGTTTTTT
CDR3 protein: CASSRQGVAGELFF

J gene: TRBJ2-1
clone size: .
V gene: TRBV19
D gene: TRBD2
CDR3 DNA: TGTGCCAGTAGTTTAGGACTAGCGGGACCCAATGAGCAGTTCTTC
CDR3 protein: CASSLGLAGPNEQFF

J gene: TRBJ1-1
clone size: .
V gene: TRBV28
D gene: TRBD1
CDR3 DNA: TGTGCCAGCAGTCCCTCATGGGACAGAACGGCTTTCTTT
CDR3 protein: CASSPSWDRTAFF

J gene: TRBJ1-5
clone size: .
V gene: TRBV28
D gene: TRBD1
CDR3 DNA: TGTGCCAGCAGTTTTAGAGGGACAGGGGGCCAGCGGCAGCCCCAGCATTTT
CDR3 protein: CASSFRGTGGQRQPQHF

J gene: TRBJ1-3
clone size: .
V gene: TRBV5-6
D gene: .
CDR3 DNA: TGTGCCAGCAGCTGGAACAGGGACACCATATATTTT
CDR3 protein: CASSWNRDTIYF

J gene: TRBJ1-5
clone size: .
V gene: TRBV7-9
D gene: TRBD1
CDR3 DNA: TGTGCCAGCAGCCCAGGGACAGGGGGAGGTCAGCCCCAGCATTTT
CDR3 protein: CASSPGTGGGQPQHF

J gene: TRBJ2-1
clone size: .
V gene: TRBV5-1
D gene: TRBD2
CDR3 DNA: TGCGCCAGCAGCTTGTTGCGAGCGGGAGTAGGGGTTGAGCAGTTCTTC
CDR3 protein: CASSLLRAGVGVEQFF

J gene: TRBJ2-4
clone size: .
V gene: TRBV3-1/TRBV3-2
D gene: TRBD1
CDR3 DNA: TGTGCCAGCAGCCAACAGGGGGCGCAAGACATTCAGTACTTC
CDR3 protein: CASSQQGAQDIQYF

J gene: TRBJ2-1
clone size: .
V gene: TRBV10-1
D gene: TRBD2
CDR3 DNA: TGCGCCAGCAGTGGAGGCGGGAGCTCCTACAATGAGCAGTTCTTC
CDR3 protein: CASSGGGSSYNEQFF

J gene: TRBJ1-6
clone size: .
V gene: TRBV4-3
D gene: TRBD1
CDR3 DNA: TGCGCCAGCAGCTTGGGACAGGAGGGTTCACCCCTCCACTTT
CDR3 protein: CASSLGQEGSPLHF

J gene: TRBJ2-1
clone size: .
V gene: TRBV30
D gene: .
CDR3 DNA: TGTGCCTGGAGTGAGGGTGCCAGGGACTACAATGAGCAGTTCTTC
CDR3 protein: CAWSEGARDYNEQFF

J gene: TRBJ1-1
clone size: few
V gene: TRBV6-5
D gene: .
CDR3 DNA: TGTGCCAGCAAGTGGAGTTACGGCACTGAAGCTTTCTTT
CDR3 protein: CASKWSYGTEAFF

J gene: TRBJ1-1
clone size: .
V gene: TRBV6-5
D gene: .
CDR3 DNA: TGTGCCAGCACCTGGCTAGTGATGGACACTGAAGCTTTCTTT
CDR3 protein: CASTWLVMDTEAFF

J gene: TRBJ1-2
clone size: .
V gene: TRBV25-1
D gene: .
CDR3 DNA: TGTGCCAGCAGTGTGGGGGGGTCCTATGGCTACACCTTC
CDR3 protein: CASSVGGSYGYTF

J gene: TRBJ1-1
clone size: .
V gene: TRBV27
D gene: .
CDR3 DNA: TGTGCCAGCAGTTTATGGGCAGCCGGAGCTTTCTTT
CDR3 protein: CASSLWAAGAFF

J gene: TRBJ1-1
clone size: once
V gene: TRBV11-2
D gene: .
CDR3 DNA: TGTGCCAGCAGCTTCGAGGTGGGTGAAGCTTTCTTT
CDR3 protein: CASSFEVGEAFF

J gene: TRBJ1-2
clone size: .
V gene: TRBV6-5
D gene: TRBD1
CDR3 DNA: TGTGCCAGCAGTTACTCGAGACGACAGGGGGATGGCTACACCTTC
CDR3 protein: CASSYSRRQGDGYTF

J gene: TRBJ2-3
clone size: .
V gene: TRBV19
D gene: .
CDR3 DNA: TGTGCCAGTAGTCCATGGGACTCTGCTAGCACAGATACGCAGTATTTT
CDR3 protein: CASSPWDSASTDTQYF

J gene: TRBJ2-2
clone size: .
V gene: TRBV2
D gene: .
CDR3 DNA: TGTGCCAGCAGTGAGAGGTTCACCGGGGAGCTGTTTTTT
CDR3 protein: CASSERFTGELFF

J gene: TRBJ1-1
clone size: once
V gene: TRBV11-1
D gene: TRBD1
CDR3 DNA: TGTGCCAGCAGCGGCAGGACAGGAGGGGCTTTCTTT
CDR3 protein: CASSGRTGGAFF

J gene: TRBJ2-2
clone size: .
V gene: TRBV5-1
D gene: TRBD2
CDR3 DNA: TGCGCCAGCAGCTCAGGACTAGCGGGACGTCCGAACACCGGGGAGCTGTTTTTT
CDR3 protein: CASSSGLAGRPNTGELFF

J gene: TRBJ1-2
clone size: .
V gene: TRBV24-1
D gene: .
CDR3 DNA: TGTGCCACCAGTCAACAGGGCTATGGCTACACCTTC
CDR3 protein: CATSQQGYGYTF

J gene: TRBJ1-2
clone size: .
V gene: TRBV29-1
D gene: .
CDR3 DNA: TGCAGCGTGACGGGGTTAGGTGTACGTGGCTACACCTTC
CDR3 protein: CSVTGLGVRGYTF

J gene: TRBJ2-3
clone size: .
V gene: TRBV7-9
D gene: .
CDR3 DNA: TGTGCCAGCAGCTTTCTAAGTTTCGGCACAGATACGCAGTATTTT
CDR3 protein: CASSFLSFGTDTQYF

J gene: TRBJ1-1
clone size: .
V gene: TRBV5-1
D gene: TRBD1
CDR3 DNA: TGCGCCAGCAGCTCGGGACAGGGAGGTGAAGCTTTCTTT
CDR3 protein: CASSSGQGGEAFF

J gene: TRBJ1-1
clone size: .
V gene: TRBV30
D gene: .
CDR3 DNA: TGTGCCTGGGTACAGGGACGAAACACTGAAGCTTTCTTT
CDR3 protein: CAWVQGRNTEAFF

J gene: TRBJ1-5
clone size: few
V gene: TRBV6-2/TRBV6-3
D gene: TRBD1
CDR3 DNA: TGTGCCAGCAGTACGGGACAGGAATATCAGCCCCAGCATTTT
CDR3 protein: CASSTGQEYQPQHF

J gene: TRBJ1-1
clone size: .
V gene: TRBV5-1
D gene: .
CDR3 DNA: TGCGCCAGCAGCTTGGTAGATAACACTGAAGCTTTCTTT
CDR3 protein: CASSLVDNTEAFF

J gene: TRBJ2-7
clone size: .
V gene: TRBV27
D gene: TRBD2
CDR3 DNA: TGTGCCAGCAGTCCGCGGACTAGCGGGAGTTACGAGCAGTACTTC
CDR3 protein: CASSPRTSGSYEQYF

J gene: TRBJ2-3
clone size: .
V gene: TRBV4-3
D gene: TRBD2
CDR3 DNA: TGCGCCAGCAGCCAAGTAGGTCGGGGGGACACAGATACGCAGTATTTT
CDR3 protein: CASSQVGRGDTDTQYF

J gene: TRBJ1-6
clone size: .
V gene: TRBV19
D gene: TRBD1
CDR3 DNA: TGTGCCAGTAGTACCCGACAGGGGGCTTCACCCCTCCACTTT
CDR3 protein: CASSTRQGASPLHF

J gene: TRBJ2-7
clone size: few
V gene: TRBV27
D gene: TRBD1
CDR3 DNA: TGTGCCAGCAGTGCCTTTAATCAGGGGGCATTCCACGAGCAGTACTTC
CDR3 protein: CASSAFNQGAFHEQYF

J gene: TRBJ2-3
clone size: .
V gene: TRBV6-5
D gene: TRBD1
CDR3 DNA: TGTGCCAGCAGGCGTGACAGGGGGACAGATACGCAGTATTTT
CDR3 protein: CASRRDRGTDTQYF